What follows are 7 T cell receptor beta chains derived from one specimen sequenced in a study of circulating CD8 cells and anti-PD-1 response in melanoma. Using about 15 ng of total RNA, TCR libraries were made with the QIAseq Immune Repertoire TCR panel. TCRdb re-called the reads through MiXCR, storing one row per CDR3 protein. The data contain over a thousand distinct CDR3 sequences, around 9.3% of them singletons. Live CD3+CD8+TCRalphabeta+ cells were sorted into four subsets by PD-1 and/or TIGIT. The sample was CD8+ T cells from PBMCs, taken at baseline or after one month of anti-PD-1 therapy (not recorded which). The receptors shown here come from a human donor with melanoma.

This clonotype was recorded a few times. The chain combines TRBV19 with TRBJ2-1; D ambiguous. This CDR3 contains 14 residues. The germline CDR1 and CDR2 sequences are LNHDA and SQIVND (reference sequence). Trimming stripped 7 bases from V and 0 bases from J, with 10 bases between. CDR3 amino acids: CASTPGPSYNEQFF. CDR3 DNA sequence: TGTGCCAGTACGCCTGGTCCCTCCTACAATGAGCAGTTCTTC.

In its sample, this clonotype ranks as medium-sized. The chain combines TRBV27 with TRBJ2-5; D might be TRBD1 or TRBD2, each matching 6 bases. Germline V gene lookup returns CDR1 MNHEY and CDR2 SMNVEV (reference sequence). This CDR3 is built from 14 residues. V lost 3 bases and J lost 4, with 12 bases in between. CDR3 amino acids: CASSFGGGGETQYF. The CDR3 nucleotides read TGTGCCAGCAGTTTCGGGGGCGGTGGAGAGACCCAGTACTTC.

This clonotype is medium-sized by share. The chain couples TRBV7-3 to TRBJ1-2; D not resolved. V was cut by 1 base and J by 4 bases, with 7 bases left in between. This CDR3 contains 13 residues. Germline loops: CDR1 SGHTA, CDR2 FQGTGA. The CDR3 is CASSLNEGYGYTF. DNA of the CDR3: TGTGCCAGCAGCTTAAATGAGGGCTATGGCTACACCTTC.

The sample holds a few counts of this clonotype. The gene calls are TRBV19 and TRBJ1-5, with D maybe TRBD1 (6 bases). Trimming left V 5 bases short and J 0 bases short, with 14 bases between. The CDR3 has 16 residues. Germline V gene sequence: CDR1 LNHDA, CDR2 SQIVND (reference sequence). In DNA, the CDR3 is TGTGCCAGTAGTGGCCCGGGACACAATAGCAATCAGCCCCAGCATTTT. Amino acid sequence: CASSGPGHNSNQPQHF.

In its sample, this clonotype is medium-sized. The gene calls are TRBV27 and TRBJ1-5; D gene uncertain. Trimming removed 1 base at V and 4 bases at J, with 5 bases between. The germline V gene has CDR1 MNHEY and CDR2 SMNVEV (reference sequence). The CDR3 loop spans 13 amino acids. CDR3 protein: CASSLLGNQPQHF. DNA of the CDR3: TGTGCCAGCAGTTTATTAGGAAATCAGCCCCAGCATTTT.

This clonotype is categorized as medium-sized. This chain uses TRBV19 with TRBJ1-2, with D unclear. The germline CDR1 and CDR2 sequences are LNHDA and SQIVND (reference sequence). This CDR3 spans 12 amino acids. Trimming pared 6 bases from V and 4 bases from J, leaving 9 bases between. In nucleotides, the CDR3 is TGTGCCAGTAGGTGGGGAAGCTATGGCTACACCTTC. This encodes CASRWGSYGYTF.

This clonotype is deemed medium-sized. The V gene is TRBV2, the J gene TRBJ2-2, with TRBD1 as a possible D gene (5 bases). V shed 6 bases and J shed 0 bases, with 14 bases lying between them. Germline assignment: CDR1 SNHLY and CDR2 FYNNEI. This CDR3 contains 16 residues. The CDR3 loop reads CASSVGQPPNTGELFF. Written as DNA, the CDR3 is TGTGCCAGCAGCGTCGGACAACCTCCGAACACCGGGGAGCTGTTTTTT.